These T cell receptor beta chains were read from a single sample in a study of cytotoxic CD8 clonotypes in ibrutinib-treated CLL. Method: immunoSEQ multiplex PCR; TCRdb's copy keeps in-frame clones and lacks some. The data contain around 300,000 clones, 80% of them singletons. Here the sequenced sample was PBMCs, taken before ibrutinib treatment. Receptors were obtained from a human donor with chronic lymphocytic leukemia. Both conserved end residues are trimmed from each CDR3.

j_call | v_call | cdr3_aa
TRBJ2-1 | TRBV7-6 | ASSPKLAGGSYNEQF
TRBJ2-5 | TRBV7-6 | ASSLVYAGLGETQY
TRBJ1-5 | TRBV19 | ASSMGQGAGQPQH
TRBJ2-2 | TRBV29-1 | SVQRGRSTGELF
TRBJ1-2 | TRBV19 | ASSIDLDSHYGYT
TRBJ2-3 | TRBV28 | ASSYLSRGQY
TRBJ2-7 | TRBV6-6 | ASSLTGGNYEQY
TRBJ2-7 | TRBV10-2 | ASRFGGYEQY
TRBJ2-1 | TRBV14 | ASSQDSLFLGSSYNEQF
TRBJ2-5 | TRBV7-8 | ASSLVGTQY
TRBJ2-2 | TRBV30 | AWSILAGVTGELF
TRBJ1-4 | TRBV5-1 | ASSLDYRARNEKLF
TRBJ1-1 | TRBV7-2 | ASSPRTGGEAF
TRBJ2-7 | TRBV5-1 | ASSLAQGYEQY
TRBJ1-5 | TRBV4-1 | ASSPRLGQSNQPQH
TRBJ2-2 | TRBV4-1 | ASSQVELAGGANTGELF
TRBJ1-3 | TRBV30 | AWEGSSSGNTIY
TRBJ1-4 | TRBV30 | AWTPRGNEKLF
TRBJ1-3 | TRBV30 | AWIPVGNTIY
TRBJ2-1 | TRBV7-3 | ASSLGGGSANEQF
TRBJ1-2 | TRBV18 | ASSDGANYGYT
TRBJ2-1 | TRBV5-1 | ASSLPVSYNEQF
TRBJ1-1 | TRBV6-6 | ASSTDRAFEAF
TRBJ2-7 | TRBV11-2 | ASSTEGYPHEQY
TRBJ2-1 | TRBV10-3 | AISESAWGNNEQF
TRBJ2-1 | TRBV7-6 | ASSLTFSGLGNEQF
TRBJ2-3 | TRBV5-4 | ASSSTDTQY
TRBJ2-5 | TRBV19 | ASSTFRVRDEETQY
TRBJ2-7 | TRBV27 | ASSLVGADEQY
TRBJ1-4 | TRBV9 | ASSVGTANEKLF
TRBJ2-7 | TRBV4-3 | ASSQDRTSGSSYEQY
TRBJ2-4 | TRBV20-1 | SAYRTGWQY
TRBJ2-7 | TRBV5-4 | ASSSTPAGEQY
TRBJ1-1 | TRBV2 | ASSWGQGVNTEAF
TRBJ2-3 | TRBV5-1 | ASSRLTSVSTDTQY
TRBJ2-2 | TRBV4-1 | ASSRNSGTGELF
TRBJ1-1 | TRBV5-1 | ASSLEGEAF